The entry below gives a single TCR beta chain sequence along with its context. Its antigen specificity is not known. One base away there is no much larger clone; base qualities are not given. This record comes from a study of T cell responses to AZD1222 COVID-19 vaccine (TCRdb year 2021). Study-wide context: AZD1222 recipients given second doses at about 4 weeks or at about 12 weeks were pooled, since spike-specific TCR depth and breadth were not found to differ between the two schedules. TCR sequencing was performed for fewer than 250 trial participants, of whom roughly 200 were given two doses of AZD1222 and some 26 were given two doses of MenACWY control vaccine. Enrollment into the trials was organized by age into subgroups of 18-55, 56-69 and 70-plus years, and those subgroups contained about 150, 27 and 61 TCR-sequenced participants, respectively.

General conclusions and limits of the study: Vaccine-associated CD4 TCRs spanned the whole spike protein, with dominant responses in regions 160-218 and 743-854. Because no day 14 peak-response samples were available, repertoires were characterized only after the peak T cell response. In the small 56-69-year group, the increase in depth fell short of significance, most likely because of low power. Only 5 to 7 AZD1222 recipients were SARS-CoV-2 seropositive at baseline, limiting conclusions about previously exposed vaccinees. Participants were mostly white British, with more females than males. The authors suggested clonal diversity may have been underestimated. Reportedly, almost half of the unique spike-specific TCRs recognized epitopes lying outside the regions that are mutated in the B.1.351 and B.1.1.7 variants. After two AZD1222 doses, both the breadth and the depth of spike-specific TCRs were significantly higher than at day 0 and than in MenACWY recipients.

The CDR3 regions of human TCRbeta chains were analyzed by immunosequencing. The authors' pipeline ran thus. TCRs in the repertoires were matched against a reference library of SARS-CoV-2-specific TCRs that had been generated with the MIRA antigen-specificity platform. Breadth meant the fraction of unique TCRs that were SARS-CoV-2-associated, whereas depth meant the fraction of total T cells that were SARS-CoV-2-associated. Using the MIRA data, each spike-specific TCR was mapped to the spike region that the TCR reacts to and placed in a CD4 or CD8 class. Log10-transformed breadth and depth values were compared by one-way ANOVA with Sidak's multiple comparisons tests. TCRdb stores this immuneACCESS table with in-frame sequences only. Part of the clones is absent; in the studies checked, under half of the shortfall reflects unresolved V genes, and no reason is known for the rest. That table is the source of V, J and clone size, and D and trimming were worked out from the DNA. In this sample the table shows 110,000 to 150,000 clones, approximately 88% of which occur a single time. The ten top clones hold about 2.7% of the sample.

The CDR3 runs 14 amino acids, cysteine and phenylalanine included. Of the read, only the CDR3 DNA is kept; its 42 bases are in frame from base 1. V is shortened by 8 bases, J by 3 bases, and the region joining them spans 14 bases. CDR1 and CDR2 are read off the germline V gene as SGHTA and FQGNSA. In light of the paper, this sample's time point label describes: baseline before first vaccination. The vaccinee samples were drawn from two UK trials, COV001 and COV002, one of which was a single-blind randomized controlled phase 2/3 trial testing AZD1222 (ChAdOx1 nCoV-19) in healthy adults. For TCRbeta chain sequencing, PBMC samples were collected from trial participants at day 0 and at day 28 after the second dose.

The rearrangement combines TRBV7-2 with TRBJ2-1, with a tentative D call of TRBD1 or TRBD2, each matching 6 bases. The clonotype originates from an adult in good health. Sequencing was performed on peripheral blood, taken on day 0 of AZD1222 vaccination. The CDR3 amino acid sequence is: CASVGGLFYNEQFF. Read as DNA, the sequence is TGTGCCAGCGTAGGGGGGCTATTCTACAATGAGCAGTTCTTC.